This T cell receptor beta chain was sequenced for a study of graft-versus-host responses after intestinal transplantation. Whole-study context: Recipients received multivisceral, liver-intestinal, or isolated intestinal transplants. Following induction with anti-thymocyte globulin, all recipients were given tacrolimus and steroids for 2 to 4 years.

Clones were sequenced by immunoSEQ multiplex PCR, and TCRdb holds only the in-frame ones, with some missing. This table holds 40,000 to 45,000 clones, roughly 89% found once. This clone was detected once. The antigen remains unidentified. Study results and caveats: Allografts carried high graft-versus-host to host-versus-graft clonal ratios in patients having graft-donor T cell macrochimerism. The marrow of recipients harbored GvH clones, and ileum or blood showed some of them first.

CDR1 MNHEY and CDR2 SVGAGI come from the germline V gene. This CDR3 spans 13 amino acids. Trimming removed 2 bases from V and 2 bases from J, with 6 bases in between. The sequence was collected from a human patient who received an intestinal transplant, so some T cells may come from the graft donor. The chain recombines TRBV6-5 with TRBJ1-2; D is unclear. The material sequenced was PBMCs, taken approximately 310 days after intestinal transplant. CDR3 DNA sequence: TGTGCCAGCAGTTACGCATTCAACTATGGCTACACCTTC. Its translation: CASSYAFNYGYTF.